This T cell receptor (beta chain) is drawn from a study of healthy donors' naive CD4 and CD8 T cells. Germline CDR1 LGHNA, CDR2 YSLEER. V trimming: 5 bases; J trimming: 2 bases; junction bases outside the gene matches: 4. The CDR3 is 15 residues long. A linear amplification protocol produced the TCR libraries from roughly 0.5 ug of total RNA. Using its own MiXCR run on the reads, TCRdb lists one record per CDR3 protein. The table lists some 190,000 distinct CDR3 sequences, about 76% of them singletons, with roughly 2.3% in the top ten. The TCR originated in a pool of human donors in good health; the sample pools cells from several healthy donors. Source material: naive CD4+ and CD8+ T cells sorted from blood, pooled from several donors. The V and J genes are TRBV4-3 and TRBJ2-1; 9 bases fit TRBD2. CDR3 protein: CASSISGSAYNEQFF. Written as DNA, the CDR3 is TGCGCCAGCAGCATTAGCGGGAGTGCCTACAATGAGCAGTTCTTC.